This TCR delta chain was captured by sequencing in a study of gamma-delta T cells after stem cell transplantation. TCRdb reanalyzed the RT-PCR reads using CATT. Here the sample spans 12,000 or so delta-chain clones, 1% to 1.5% being singletons. This CDR3 contains 19 residues. In germline, CDR1 is GEAIGNYY, CDR2 EKD. The junction had 11 bases not matched to a gene; V was cut back by 0 bases and J by 1 base. This clonotype was obtained from a human donor. It is not recorded whose cells these are; they may come from a transplant donor. The gene calls are TRDV2 and TRDJ1; 12 bases fit TRDD3. Sequenced: gamma-delta T cells. DNA for the CDR3: TGTGCCTGTGACACCGTCGCTGGGGGATACGCAAGGGGCACCGATAAACTCATCTTT. This encodes CACDTVAGGYARGTDKLIF.